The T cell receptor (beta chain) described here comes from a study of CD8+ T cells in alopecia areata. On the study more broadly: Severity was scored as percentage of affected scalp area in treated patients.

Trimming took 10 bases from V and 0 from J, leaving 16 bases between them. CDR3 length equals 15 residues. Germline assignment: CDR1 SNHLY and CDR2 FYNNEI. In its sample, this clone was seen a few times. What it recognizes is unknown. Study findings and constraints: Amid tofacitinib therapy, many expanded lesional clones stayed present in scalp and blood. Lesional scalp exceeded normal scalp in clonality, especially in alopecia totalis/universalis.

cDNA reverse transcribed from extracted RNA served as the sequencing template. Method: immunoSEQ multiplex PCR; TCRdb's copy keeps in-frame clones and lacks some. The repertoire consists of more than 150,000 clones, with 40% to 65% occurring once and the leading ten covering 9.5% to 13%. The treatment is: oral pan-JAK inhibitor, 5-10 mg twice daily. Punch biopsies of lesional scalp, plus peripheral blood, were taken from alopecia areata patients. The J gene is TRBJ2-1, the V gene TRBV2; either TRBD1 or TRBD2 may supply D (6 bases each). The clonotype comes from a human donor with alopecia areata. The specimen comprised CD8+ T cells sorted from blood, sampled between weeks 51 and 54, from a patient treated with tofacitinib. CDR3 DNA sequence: TGTGCCACCAACCGGGGGCGAAGCTCCTACAATGAGCAGTTCTTC. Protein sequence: CATNRGRSSYNEQFF.